Listed below are T cell receptor beta chains from one sample, sequenced in a study of patients and donors after allogeneic stem cell transplantation. TCRdb reprocessed the RT-PCR reads via MiXCR and lists one record per CDR3 protein. The top ten clones hold under 3.5% of a sample with around 150,000 distinct CDR3 sequences, 25% to 35% of them seen once. The sequencing input was blood, either unsorted or a sorted T cell fraction (not recorded which). The source is a human donor who was either an allogeneic HSCT recipient or a stem cell or donor lymphocyte infusion donor (not recorded which). It is not recorded whose cells these are; they may come from a transplant donor. Both conserved end residues are part of each CDR3. The D gene is left open where the match is weak. Clone size, where shown, is once, few, many, or a class for clones that have expanded.

D gene | clone size | J gene | V gene | CDR3 protein | CDR3 DNA
TRBD1 | few | TRBJ1-5 | TRBV7-2 | CASSSWTGSNQPQHF | TGTGCCAGCAGCTCCTGGACAGGAAGCAATCAGCCCCAGCATTTT
TRBD2 | . | TRBJ2-1 | TRBV29-1 | CSVDRLAEAYNEQFF | TGCAGCGTTGACCGACTAGCGGAGGCCTACAATGAGCAGTTCTTC
. | many | TRBJ2-6 | TRBV29-1 | CSVGRNKAGANVLTF | TGCAGCGTTGGAAGGAACAAAGCTGGGGCCAACGTCCTGACTTTC
. | few | TRBJ1-1 | TRBV20-1 | CSARDRGGWKNTEAFF | TGCAGTGCTAGAGATCGGGGAGGGTGGAAGAACACTGAAGCTTTCTTT
. | . | TRBJ2-3 | TRBV5-6 | CASSSDAQQYF | TGTGCCAGCAGCTCAGACGCCCAGCAGTATTTT
. | . | TRBJ2-1 | TRBV28 | CASSGVYNEQFF | TGTGCCAGCAGTGGGGTTTACAATGAGCAGTTCTTC
. | . | TRBJ2-7 | TRBV3-1 | CASSLFLTPGLRSYEQYF | TGTGCCAGCAGCCTCTTTCTAACTCCGGGACTGAGATCCTACGAGCAGTACTTC
TRBD1 | many | TRBJ1-2 | TRBV25-1 | CASLGQLFNYGYTF | TGTGCCAGCCTGGGACAGCTTTTTAACTATGGCTACACCTTC
TRBD2 | . | TRBJ2-5 | TRBV7-6 | CASSEQPGWTSGDQETQYF | TGTGCCAGCAGCGAACAACCGGGATGGACTAGCGGGGATCAAGAGACCCAGTACTTC
TRBD2 | few | TRBJ2-2 | TRBV20-1 | CSARQIPGTSGSSGELFF | TGCAGTGCGCGACAAATCCCCGGGACTAGCGGGAGTTCCGGGGAGCTGTTTTTT
. | few | TRBJ2-3 | TRBV6-6 | CASSHSDTQYF | TGTGCCAGCAGTCACTCGGATACGCAGTATTTT
. | . | TRBJ2-6 | TRBV5-6 | CASSLVPSGANVLTF | TGTGCCAGCAGCTTAGTTCCCTCTGGGGCCAACGTCCTGACTTTC
. | few | TRBJ2-7 | TRBV10-3 | CAISVRASYEQYF | TGTGCCATCAGTGTAAGAGCTTCCTACGAGCAGTACTTC
TRBD1 | . | TRBJ1-1 | TRBV5-1 | CASSYRQGWTEAFF | TGCGCCAGCAGCTACCGACAGGGATGGACTGAAGCTTTCTTT
. | once | TRBJ2-5 | TRBV10-2 | CASSEDPPRAQYF | TGCGCCAGCAGTGAGGACCCTCCAAGGGCCCAGTACTTC
TRBD2 | . | TRBJ2-1 | TRBV10-1 | CASSVLAALEQFF | TGCGCCAGCAGCGTACTAGCGGCCCTAGAGCAGTTCTTC
TRBD2 | . | TRBJ2-3 | TRBV29-1 | CSVIAGVGDTQYF | TGCAGCGTTATAGCGGGAGTAGGAGATACGCAGTATTTT
. | . | TRBJ2-7 | TRBV29-1 | CSVVDSPYEQYF | TGCAGCGTTGTGGACAGCCCCTACGAGCAGTACTTC
. | . | TRBJ2-5 | TRBV7-2 | CASSLVGQETQYF | TGTGCCAGCAGCTTAGTCGGCCAAGAGACCCAGTACTTC
. | . | TRBJ2-7 | TRBV27 | CASSSANSGAYEQYF | TGTGCCAGCAGTTCAGCCAACTCAGGAGCCTACGAGCAGTACTTC
. | . | TRBJ2-1 | TRBV4-2 | CASSQDRVVEQFF | TGTGCCAGCAGCCAAGACAGGGTTGTAGAGCAGTTCTTC
TRBD2 | . | TRBJ2-2 | TRBV7-9 | CASSSGKPGLARPNTGELFF | TGTGCCAGCAGCTCGGGAAAGCCGGGACTAGCGCGCCCGAACACCGGGGAGCTGTTTTTT
. | few | TRBJ1-6 | TRBV20-1 | CSAREPGPRSSPLHF | TGCAGTGCTAGAGAACCGGGGCCACGGAGTTCACCCCTCCACTTT
TRBD1 | . | TRBJ1-2 | TRBV5-1 | CASSPGQGAGDTF | TGCGCCAGCAGCCCGGGACAGGGGGCAGGGGACACCTTC
. | . | TRBJ2-2 | TRBV5-1 | CASSPRAGSGELFF | TGCGCCAGCAGTCCGCGGGCGGGATCCGGGGAGCTGTTTTTT
. | . | TRBJ1-4 | TRBV2 | CASRQDQFNNEKLFF | TGTGCCAGCAGGCAGGACCAGTTCAATAATGAAAAACTGTTTTTT
TRBD2 | few | TRBJ2-1 | TRBV10-3 | CAISEEVAGGLHEQFF | TGTGCCATCAGTGAGGAGGTAGCGGGAGGGCTCCATGAGCAGTTCTTC
. | once | TRBJ2-5 | TRBV6-5 | CASSYHSTGAKETQYF | TGTGCCAGCAGTTACCACTCGACGGGGGCAAAAGAGACCCAGTACTTC